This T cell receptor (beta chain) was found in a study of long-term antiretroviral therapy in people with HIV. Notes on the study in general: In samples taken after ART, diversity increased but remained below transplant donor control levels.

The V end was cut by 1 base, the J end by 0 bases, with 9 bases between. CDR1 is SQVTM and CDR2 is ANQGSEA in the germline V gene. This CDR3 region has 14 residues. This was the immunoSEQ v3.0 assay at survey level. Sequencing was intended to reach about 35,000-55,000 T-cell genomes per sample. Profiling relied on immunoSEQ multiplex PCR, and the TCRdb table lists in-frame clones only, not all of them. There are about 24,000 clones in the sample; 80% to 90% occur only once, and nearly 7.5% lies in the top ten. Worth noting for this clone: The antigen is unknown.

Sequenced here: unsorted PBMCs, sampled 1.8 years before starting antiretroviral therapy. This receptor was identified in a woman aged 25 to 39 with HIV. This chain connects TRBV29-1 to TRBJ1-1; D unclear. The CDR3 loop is CSVEAQTVNTEAFF. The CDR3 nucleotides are TGCAGCGTTGAAGCCCAGACGGTGAACACTGAAGCTTTCTTT.